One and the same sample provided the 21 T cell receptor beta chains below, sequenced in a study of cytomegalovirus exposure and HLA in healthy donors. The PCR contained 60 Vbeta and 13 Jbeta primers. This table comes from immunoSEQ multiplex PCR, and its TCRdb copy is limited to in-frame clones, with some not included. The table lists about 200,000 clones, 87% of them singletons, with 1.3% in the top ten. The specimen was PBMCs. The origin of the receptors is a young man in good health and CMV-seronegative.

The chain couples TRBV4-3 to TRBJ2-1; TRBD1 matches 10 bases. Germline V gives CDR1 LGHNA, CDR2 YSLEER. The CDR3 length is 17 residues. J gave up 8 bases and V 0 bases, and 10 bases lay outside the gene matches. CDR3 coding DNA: TGCGCCAGCAGCCAAGATTTGGGACAGGGGAATTTTGATGAGCAGTTCTTC. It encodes CASSQDLGQGNFDEQFF.

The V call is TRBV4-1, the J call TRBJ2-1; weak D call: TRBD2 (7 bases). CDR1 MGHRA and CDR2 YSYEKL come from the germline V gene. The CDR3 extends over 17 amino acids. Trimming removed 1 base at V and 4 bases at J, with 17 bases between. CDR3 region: CASSQGMGGLSYNEQFF. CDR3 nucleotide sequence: TGCGCCAGCAGCCAAGGAATGGGGGGGCTTAGTTACAATGAGCAGTTCTTC.

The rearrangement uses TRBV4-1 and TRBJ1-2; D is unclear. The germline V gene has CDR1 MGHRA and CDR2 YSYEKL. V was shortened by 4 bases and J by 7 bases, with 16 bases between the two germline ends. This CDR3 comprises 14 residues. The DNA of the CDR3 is TGCGCCAGCAGCCCACTTTTAGTAGAGGGTGGCTACACCTTC. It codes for CASSPLLVEGGYTF.

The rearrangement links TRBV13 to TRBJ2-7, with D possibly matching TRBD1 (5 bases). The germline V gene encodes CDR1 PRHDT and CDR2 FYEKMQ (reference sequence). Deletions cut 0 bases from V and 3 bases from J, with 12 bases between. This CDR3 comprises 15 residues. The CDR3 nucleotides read TGTGCCAGCAGCTTAGGCCTCCAGGGTGGCTACGAGCAGTACTTC. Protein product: CASSLGLQGGYEQYF.

CDR3 region: CASSRTSGSTDTQYF. The CDR3 DNA follows: TGTGCCAGCAGTCGGACTAGCGGAAGCACAGATACGCAGTATTTT. This chain joins TRBV7-2 and TRBJ2-3; 10 bases align to TRBD2. The junction had 3 bases not matched to a gene; V was cut back by 6 bases and J by 0 bases. CDR1 SGHTA and CDR2 FQGNSA come from the germline V gene. The CDR3 is made up of 15 amino acids.

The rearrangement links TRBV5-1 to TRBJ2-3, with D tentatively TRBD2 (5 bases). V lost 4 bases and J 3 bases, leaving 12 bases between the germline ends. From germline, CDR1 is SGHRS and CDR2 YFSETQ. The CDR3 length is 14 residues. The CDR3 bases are TGCGCCAGCAGCCAGACTAAGGGTACAGATACGCAGTATTTT. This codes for CASSQTKGTDTQYF.

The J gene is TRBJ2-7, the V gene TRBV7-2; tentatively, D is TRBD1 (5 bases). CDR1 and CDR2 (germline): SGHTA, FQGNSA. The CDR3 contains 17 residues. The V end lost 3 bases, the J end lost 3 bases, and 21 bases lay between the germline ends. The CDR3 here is CASSLLFQGGRVYEQYF. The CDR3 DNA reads TGTGCCAGCAGCTTGCTATTTCAGGGTGGAAGGGTCTACGAGCAGTACTTC.

CDR3 DNA sequence: TGTGCCTGGAGTGCGACATACTCCTACGAGCAGTACTTC. Residues: CAWSATYSYEQYF. The chain combines TRBV30 with TRBJ2-7; D is uncertain. V dropped 1 base and J dropped 0 bases, with 7 bases sitting between them. Germline assignment: CDR1 GTSNPN and CDR2 SVGIG (reference sequence). The CDR3 length is 13 residues.

DNA of the CDR3: TGTGCCAGCAGCTCTACGGTCAATTCACCCCTCCACTTT. This encodes CASSSTVNSPLHF. The V and J genes are TRBV6-5 and TRBJ1-6, with D unresolved. Deletions cut 6 bases from V and 7 bases from J, with 10 bases between. CDR3 size: 13 residues. The germline gives CDR1 MNHEY, CDR2 SVGAGI.

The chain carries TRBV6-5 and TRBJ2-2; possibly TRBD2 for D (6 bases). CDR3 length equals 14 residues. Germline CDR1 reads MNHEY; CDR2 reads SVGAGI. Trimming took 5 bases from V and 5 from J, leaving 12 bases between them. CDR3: CASSRFRETGELFF. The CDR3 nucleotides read TGTGCCAGCAGTAGATTCCGGGAGACCGGGGAGCTGTTTTTT.

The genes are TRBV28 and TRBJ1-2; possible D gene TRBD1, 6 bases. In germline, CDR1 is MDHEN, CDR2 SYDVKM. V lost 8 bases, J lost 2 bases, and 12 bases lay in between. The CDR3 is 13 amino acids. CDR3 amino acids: CASVPQGNYGYTF. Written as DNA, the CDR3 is TGTGCCAGCGTCCCCCAGGGGAACTATGGCTACACCTTC.

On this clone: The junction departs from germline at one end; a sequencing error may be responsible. CDR3 region: CSSTSRGSGGSYNSPLHF. CDR3 DNA: TGTTCCAGCACCTCCCGGGGGAGTGGCGGCTCCTATAATTCACCCCTCCACTTT. V and J are TRBV7-9 and TRBJ1-6; TRBD1 might be the D (5 bases). This CDR3 has 18 residues. From germline, CDR1 is SEHNR and CDR2 FQNEAQ (reference sequence).

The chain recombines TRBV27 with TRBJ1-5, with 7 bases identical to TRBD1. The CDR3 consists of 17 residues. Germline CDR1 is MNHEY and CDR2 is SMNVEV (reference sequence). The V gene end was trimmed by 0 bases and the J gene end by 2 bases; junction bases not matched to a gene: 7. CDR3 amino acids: CASSLSKTGRGNQPQHF. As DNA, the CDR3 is TGTGCCAGCAGTTTATCAAAGACAGGGCGCGGCAATCAGCCCCAGCATTTT.

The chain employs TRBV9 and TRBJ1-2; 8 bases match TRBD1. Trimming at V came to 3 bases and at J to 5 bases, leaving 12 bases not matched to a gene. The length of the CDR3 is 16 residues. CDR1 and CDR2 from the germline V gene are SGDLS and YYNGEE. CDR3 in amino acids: CASSAQGAGRAYGYTF. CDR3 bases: TGTGCCAGCAGCGCCCAGGGGGCTGGTAGAGCGTATGGCTACACCTTC.

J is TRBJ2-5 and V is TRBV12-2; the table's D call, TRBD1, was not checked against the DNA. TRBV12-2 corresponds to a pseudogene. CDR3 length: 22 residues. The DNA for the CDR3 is TGTGCAAGTCGCTTAGTTAGGTGGACCGGGACAGGGGCCAACCCCCCGTTTCCGACCCAGTACTTC. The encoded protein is CASRLVRWTGTGANPPFPTQYF.

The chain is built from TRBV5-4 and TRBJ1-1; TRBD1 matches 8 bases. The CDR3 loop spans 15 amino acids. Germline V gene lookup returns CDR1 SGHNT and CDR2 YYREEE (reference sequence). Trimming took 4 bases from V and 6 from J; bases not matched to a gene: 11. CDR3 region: CASSKSDRAGAEAFF. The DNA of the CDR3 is TGTGCCAGCAGCAAGTCGGACAGGGCGGGGGCTGAAGCTTTCTTT.

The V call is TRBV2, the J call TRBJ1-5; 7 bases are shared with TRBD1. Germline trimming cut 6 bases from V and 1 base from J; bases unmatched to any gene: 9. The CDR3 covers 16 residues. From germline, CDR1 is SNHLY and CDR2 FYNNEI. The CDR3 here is CASSENEDRSNQPQHF. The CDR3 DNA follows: TGTGCCAGCAGCGAAAATGAGGACAGGAGCAATCAGCCCCAGCATTTT.

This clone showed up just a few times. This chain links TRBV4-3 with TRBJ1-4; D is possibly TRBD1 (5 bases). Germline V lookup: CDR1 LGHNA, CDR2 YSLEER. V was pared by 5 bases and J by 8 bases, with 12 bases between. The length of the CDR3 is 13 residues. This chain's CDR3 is CASSSREGEKLFF. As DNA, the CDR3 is TGCGCCAGCAGCAGCAGGGAGGGGGAAAAACTGTTTTTT.

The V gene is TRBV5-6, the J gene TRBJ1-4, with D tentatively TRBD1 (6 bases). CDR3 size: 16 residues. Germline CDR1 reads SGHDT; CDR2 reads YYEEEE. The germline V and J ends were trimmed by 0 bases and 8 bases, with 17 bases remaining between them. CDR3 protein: CASSLGGGGAGEKLFF. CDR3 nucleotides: TGTGCCAGCAGCTTGGGGGGTGGGGGGGCCGGCGAAAAACTGTTTTTT. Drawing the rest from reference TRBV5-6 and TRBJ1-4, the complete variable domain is DAGVTQSPTHLIKTRGQQVTLRCSPKSGHDTVSWYQQALGQGPQFIFQYYEEEERQRGNFPDRFSGHQFPNYSSELNVNALLLGDSALYLCASSLGGGGAGEKLFFGSGTQLSVL.

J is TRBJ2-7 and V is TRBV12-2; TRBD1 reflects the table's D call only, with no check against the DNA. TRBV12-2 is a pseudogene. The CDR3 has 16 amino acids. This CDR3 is CASRLAMLGQHYEQYF. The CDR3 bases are TGTGCAAGTCGCTTAGCGATGCTTGGACAACACTATGAGCAGTACTTC.

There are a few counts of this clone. The chain's CDR3 is CASSPTGTGANVLTF. The CDR3, as DNA: TGTGCCAGCAGCCCCACAGGGACCGGGGCCAACGTCCTGACTTTC. J is TRBJ2-6 and V is TRBV4-2; D might be TRBD1 (6 bases). V was clipped by 4 bases and J by 4 bases, with 11 bases between them. The CDR3 covers 15 residues. Germline-derived CDR1 and CDR2 are LGHNA and YNFKEQ.